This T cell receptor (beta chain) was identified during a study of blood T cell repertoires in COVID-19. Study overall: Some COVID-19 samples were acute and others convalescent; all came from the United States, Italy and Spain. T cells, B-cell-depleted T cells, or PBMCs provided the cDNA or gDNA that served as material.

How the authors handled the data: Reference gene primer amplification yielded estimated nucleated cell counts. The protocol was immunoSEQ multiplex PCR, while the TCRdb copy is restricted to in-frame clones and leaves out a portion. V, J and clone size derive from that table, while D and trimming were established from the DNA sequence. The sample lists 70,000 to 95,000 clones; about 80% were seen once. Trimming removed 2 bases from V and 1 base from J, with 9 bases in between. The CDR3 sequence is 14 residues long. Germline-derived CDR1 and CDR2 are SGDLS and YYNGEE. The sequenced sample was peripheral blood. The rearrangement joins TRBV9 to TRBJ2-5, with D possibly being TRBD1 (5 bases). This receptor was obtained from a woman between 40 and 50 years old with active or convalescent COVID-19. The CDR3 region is CASSVDSFQETQYF. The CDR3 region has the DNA TGTGCCAGCAGCGTTGACAGTTTCCAAGAGACCCAGTACTTC. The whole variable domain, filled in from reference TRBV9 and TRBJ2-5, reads DSGVTQTPKHLITATGQRVTLRCSPRSGDLSVYWYQQSLDQGLQFLIQYYNGEERAKGNILERFSAQQFPDLHSELNLSSLELGDSALYFCASSVDSFQETQYFGPGTRLLVL.